This T cell receptor beta chain was documented in a study of blood T cell repertoires in COVID-19. Across the study: Nucleic acid was either cDNA or gDNA, and it came from T cells, B-cell-depleted T cells, or PBMCs.

Germline-derived CDR1 and CDR2 are MNHEY and SMNVEV (reference sequence). There are 12 residues in the CDR3. The germline V and J ends were trimmed by 3 bases and 8 bases, with 9 bases remaining between them. Per the original methods: Scientists estimated how many nucleated cells there were by amplifying reference gene primers. Here immunoSEQ multiplex PCR was the method, and the copy in TCRdb shows in-frame clones only, minus some. V and J calls and clone size are copied from that table; D and trimming were computed from the DNA. Of about 220,000 clones listed, about three quarters are singletons. Sequencing input: peripheral blood. The rearrangement uses TRBV27 and TRBJ2-3; possible D gene TRBD1, 7 bases. This TCR was sampled from a woman aged 70 to 79 with acute or convalescent COVID-19. In DNA form, the CDR3 reads TGTGCCAGCAGTTTCCAGGGGGGTACGCAGTATTTT. It is translated as CASSFQGGTQYF.